The 24 T cell receptor beta chains below come from one sample, sequenced in a study of blood T cell repertoires in COVID-19. Generated by immunoSEQ multiplex PCR, the TCRdb table keeps only in-frame clones and is missing some. The table lists 300,000 to 350,000 clones, roughly 86% of them singletons, with approximately 1% in the top ten. The sequenced sample was PBMCs or T cells enriched from blood (not recorded which). The receptors stem from a woman in her 30s who had been exposed to COVID-19.

The J gene is TRBJ1-4, the V gene TRBV2; no reliable D call. CDR1 is SNHLY and CDR2 is FYNNEI in the germline V gene. Trimming left V 7 bases short and J 8 bases short, with 11 bases between. The CDR3 is made up of 12 amino acids. The chain's CDR3 is CASKSGGEKLFF. The CDR3 bases are TGTGCCAGCAAGTCAGGTGGCGAAAAACTGTTTTTT. The whole variable domain, filled in from reference TRBV2 and TRBJ1-4, reads EPEVTQTPSHQVTQMGQEVILRCVPISNHLYFYWYRQILGQKVEFLVSFYNNEISEKSEIFDDQFSVERPDGSNFTLKIRSTKLEDSAMYFCASKSGGEKLFFGSGTQLSVL.

The genes are TRBV9 and TRBJ1-5; 7 nucleotides match TRBD1. CDR3 length: 15 amino acids. The V gene end was trimmed by 3 bases and the J gene end by 5 bases; junction bases not matched to a gene: 8. Germline loops: CDR1 SGDLS, CDR2 YYNGEE. CDR3 sequence (DNA): TGTGCCAGCAGCGCCGGGACAGTACCTTATCAGCCCCAGCATTTT. The encoded protein is CASSAGTVPYQPQHF.

This chain uses TRBV28 with TRBJ1-5, with 7 nucleotides matching TRBD1. The CDR3 has 17 residues. The V gene end was trimmed by 8 bases and the J gene end by 0 bases; junction bases not matched to a gene: 13. CDR1 MDHEN and CDR2 SYDVKM come from the germline V gene. CDR3 protein: CASLGNRDRHSNQPQHF. For the CDR3, the DNA is TGTGCCAGCCTAGGAAACCGGGACAGACATAGCAATCAGCCCCAGCATTTT.

The rearrangement joins TRBV27 to TRBJ1-3; D remains ambiguous. The CDR3 runs 14 residues. Between the trimmed V and J ends, which lost 5 bases and 0 bases, there was a span of 8 bases. CDR1 is MNHEY and CDR2 is SMNVEV in the germline V gene (reference sequence). The CDR3: CASSPLLSGNTIYF. For the CDR3, the DNA is TGTGCCAGCAGTCCCCTCCTCTCTGGAAACACCATATATTTT.

The chain combines TRBV28 with TRBJ2-5; 7 bases are a match to TRBD2. V trimming: 4 bases; J trimming: 4 bases; junction bases outside the gene matches: 9. The CDR3 is made up of 15 amino acids. Germline V gene lookup returns CDR1 MDHEN and CDR2 SYDVKM. For the CDR3, the DNA is TGTGCCAGCAGTTCCCCCAGCGCGGGAGCAGAGACCCAGTACTTC. Translated: CASSSPSAGAETQYF.

V usage is TRBV5-1 and J usage is TRBJ1-5; D is unclear. V lost 0 bases to trimming and J lost 7 bases, with 14 bases between them. Germline V lookup: CDR1 SGHRS, CDR2 YFSETQ. The CDR3 is made up of 15 amino acids. The CDR3 loop reads CASSLESGRDQPQHF. The CDR3 bases are TGCGCCAGCAGCTTGGAATCTGGGAGAGACCAGCCCCAGCATTTT.

The J gene is TRBJ1-1, the V gene TRBV7-9; D remains unclear. The CDR3 consists of 12 residues. The germline V gene has CDR1 SEHNR and CDR2 FQNEAQ (reference sequence). V lost 7 bases and J lost 3, with 9 bases in between. CDR3 coding DNA: TGTGCCAGCACCCTAAGCGACACTGAAGCTTTCTTT. Protein: CASTLSDTEAFF.

This clone was observed a few times. This chain links TRBV28 with TRBJ2-7; a weak D match, TRBD1 (6 bases). Germline assignment: CDR1 MDHEN and CDR2 SYDVKM. Trimming cost V 4 bases and J 7 bases, with 23 bases left between them. The CDR3 length is 16 residues. CDR3 in DNA: TGTGCCAGCAGTTCTCCACCCCCTCGACAGGTTAGGGAGCAGTACTTC. It specifies CASSSPPPRQVREQYF.

The chain has TRBV7-3 and TRBJ2-2; TRBD2 agrees at 7 bases. The germline V gene encodes CDR1 SGHTA and CDR2 FQGTGA. V lost 0 bases, J lost 12 bases, and 16 bases stayed unmatched. The CDR3 runs to 17 residues. This CDR3 reads CASSLTPFTGGGRKLFF. CDR3 nucleotides: TGTGCCAGCAGCTTAACCCCCTTTACCGGGGGAGGGAGGAAGCTGTTTTTT.

The table lists this clone with a few counts. V usage is TRBV6-6 and J usage is TRBJ1-4; D is ambiguous. The CDR3 spans 14 residues. V lost 4 bases and J 0 bases, leaving 6 bases between the germline ends. Germline V lookup: CDR1 MNHNY, CDR2 SVGAGI (reference sequence). The CDR3 bases are TGTGCCAGCAGTTCAAGCACAACTAATGAAAAACTGTTTTTT. Residues: CASSSSTTNEKLFF.

The V and J genes are TRBV25-1 and TRBJ2-2; D might be TRBD1 (7 bases). CDR1 is MGHDK and CDR2 is SYGVNS in the germline V gene. Deletions cut 8 bases from V and 1 base from J, with 20 bases between. The CDR3 runs to 17 residues. The CDR3 sequence is CASRGQGGDRNTGELFF. The CDR3 DNA is TGTGCCAGCCGGGGGCAGGGGGGCGATAGGAACACCGGGGAGCTGTTTTTT.

CDR3 in DNA: TGTGCCACCGCGCGGACAGATTCCTACGAGCAGTACTTC. Protein sequence: CATARTDSYEQYF. The chain carries TRBV25-1 and TRBJ2-7, with D perhaps matching TRBD1 (6 bases). The CDR3 extends over 13 amino acids. V was shortened by 10 bases and J by 1 base, with 14 bases between the two germline ends. Germline V gene lookup returns CDR1 MGHDK and CDR2 SYGVNS.

The chain combines TRBV20-1 with TRBJ2-3, with 11 bases identical to TRBD2. The J segment lost 0 bases and the V segment lost 3 bases, leaving 17 bases of the junction unmatched. From germline, CDR1 is DFQATT and CDR2 SNEGSKA (reference sequence). The CDR3 has 20 amino acids. The CDR3 DNA reads TGCAGTGCTAGTACCCCTTATCCTAGCGGGAGGAGGTATAGCACAGATACGCAGTATTTT. Its translation: CSASTPYPSGRRYSTDTQYF.

J is TRBJ2-1 and V is TRBV7-9, with D possibly TRBD2 on 5 matching bases. This CDR3 has 16 residues. Germline CDR1 SEHNR, CDR2 FQNEAQ (reference sequence). Trimming stripped 2 bases from V and 7 bases from J, with 18 bases between. CDR3 loop: CASSLSSSRPRNEQFF. The CDR3 nucleotides read TGTGCCAGCAGCTTATCGTCTAGCCGCCCTAGGAATGAGCAGTTCTTC.

This rearrangement joins TRBV27 to TRBJ1-1, with D possibly being TRBD1 (6 bases). Trimming shortened V by 7 bases and J by 3 bases, and 15 bases separated the two germline ends. The CDR3 is 14 amino acids. Germline V gene data show CDR1 as MNHEY and CDR2 as SMNVEV (reference sequence). The CDR3 here is CASTDKNRDTEAFF. The CDR3, as DNA: TGTGCCAGCACCGATAAAAACAGGGACACTGAAGCTTTCTTT.

V is TRBV6-5 and J is TRBJ1-2, with 7 bases that match TRBD1. The ends lost 7 bases at V and 4 bases at J; junction bases unmatched: 12. The CDR3 spans 15 residues. The germline CDR1 and CDR2 sequences are MNHEY and SVGAGI. The CDR3 DNA sequence: TGTGCCAGCACCCCAGTCCCAGGGGGGATCTATGGCTACACCTTC. As protein: CASTPVPGGIYGYTF.

This chain connects TRBV5-6 to TRBJ1-5; 7 nucleotides match TRBD1. The CDR3 totals 14 residues. J gave up 3 bases and V 1 base, and 1 base lay outside the gene matches. Germline V gene lookup returns CDR1 SGHDT and CDR2 YYEEEE. Here the CDR3 DNA reads TGTGCCAGCAGCTTGACAGGGGACAATCAGCCCCAGCATTTT. Encoded protein: CASSLTGDNQPQHF.

The rearrangement joins TRBV10-3 to TRBJ2-3; D is possibly TRBD1 (8 bases). The CDR3 is 14 residues long. Germline values: CDR1 ENHRY, CDR2 SYGVKD. Between the trimmed V and J ends, which lost 10 bases and 5 bases, there was a span of 19 bases. As DNA, the CDR3 is TGTGCCACTAAGACAGGGGAGGGGAAAGATACGCAGTATTTT. Its translation is CATKTGEGKDTQYF.

The gene calls are TRBV28 and TRBJ2-2; D call uncertain. Deletions cut 5 bases from V and 6 bases from J, with 13 bases between. CDR1 is MDHEN and CDR2 is SYDVKM in the germline V gene. CDR3 length: 14 residues. This CDR3 is CASSLDGAAGELFF. The DNA of the CDR3 is TGTGCCAGCAGTCTCGATGGTGCGGCCGGGGAGCTGTTTTTT.

This chain links TRBV10-3 with TRBJ2-7; 11 nucleotides match TRBD2. Germline V gives CDR1 ENHRY, CDR2 SYGVKD. V shed 5 bases, J shed 1 base, and the junction held 10 bases outside the gene matches. The CDR3 runs to 17 residues. CDR3 loop: CAISSGTSGAISYEQYF. CDR3 coding DNA: TGTGCCATCAGTTCCGGGACTAGCGGCGCCATTTCCTACGAGCAGTACTTC.

The chain joins TRBV30 to TRBJ2-1, with D possibly matching TRBD2 (6 bases). The CDR3 totals 16 residues. Germline lookup yields CDR1 GTSNPN and CDR2 SVGIG (reference sequence). Trimming left V 1 base short and J 3 bases short, with 16 bases between. DNA for the CDR3: TGTGCCTGGAGTGGCGGAGGGAGAGATTTCTACAATGAGCAGTTCTTC. It translates to CAWSGGGRDFYNEQFF.

The gene calls are TRBV5-1 and TRBJ2-7; 8 nucleotides line up with TRBD1. This CDR3 contains 17 residues. The J segment lost 1 base and the V segment lost 2 bases, leaving 11 bases of the junction unmatched. Germline V gene data show CDR1 as SGHRS and CDR2 as YFSETQ. In DNA, the CDR3 is TGCGCCAGCAGCTTAGGGACAGGCCCTATTAAGTCCTACGAGCAGTACTTC. Translating it yields CASSLGTGPIKSYEQYF.

Turning to this clone: Since a much larger clone is just one base distant, this may be a read error. V and J are TRBV4-1 and TRBJ1-1, with D uncertain. The CDR3 extends over 12 amino acids. V was pared by 3 bases and J by 3 bases, with 5 bases between. CDR1 is MGHRA, CDR2 YSYEKL, per germline. The CDR3 DNA sequence: TGCGCCAGCAGCCAGGCGGACACTGAAGCTTTCTTT. Its protein product is CASSQADTEAFF.

The gene calls are TRBV7-6 and TRBJ1-4, with 8 bases lining up with TRBD1. Trimming at V came to 0 bases and at J to 10 bases, leaving 10 bases not matched to a gene. In germline, CDR1 is SGHVS, CDR2 FNYEAQ. This CDR3 region has 16 residues. CDR3 in DNA: TGTGCCAGCAGCTTAGCCCTGGACAGGGAAGACGGAAAACTGTTTTTT. Encoded protein: CASSLALDREDGKLFF.